The source of this TCR beta chain is a study of T cell responses to AZD1222 COVID-19 vaccine. The method was immunoSEQ multiplex PCR; TCRdb's version includes in-frame clones alone and lacks a portion of them. The sample has some 150,000 clones, 70% to 90% seen once; the top ten hold under 3.5%. Trimming left V 5 bases short and J 5 bases short, with 18 bases between. CDR3 length: 14 amino acids. Germline V gives CDR1 GTSNPN, CDR2 SVGIG (reference sequence). This clonotype was sampled from an adult in good health. This sequence joins TRBV30 and TRBJ2-5, with D possibly matching TRBD2 (6 bases). Sequencing was performed on peripheral blood, taken on day 0 of MenACWY control vaccination. The CDR3 nucleotides are TGTGCCTGGGCGGGGCTCCTGGGCCACGAGACCCAGTACTTC. The encoded protein is CAWAGLLGHETQYF. The full variable domain, rest sourced from reference TRBV30 and TRBJ2-5, is SQTIHQWPATLVQPVGSPLSLECTVEGTSNPNLYWYRQAAGRGLQLLFYSVGIGQISSEVPQNLSASRPQDRQFILSSKKLLLSDSGFYLCAWAGLLGHETQYFGPGTRLLVL.